This is a list of T cell receptor beta chains from one sample in a study of T cell responses to AZD1222 COVID-19 vaccine. The method was immunoSEQ multiplex PCR; TCRdb's version includes in-frame clones alone and lacks a portion of them. Of approximately 220,000 clones listed, roughly 91% are singletons. The sequenced sample was peripheral blood, obtained on day 0 of MenACWY control vaccination. The receptors were sampled from an adult in good health. Each CDR3 is given with its conserved first and last residue. Fields, in order: J gene, D gene, V gene, clone size, CDR3 DNA, CDR3 protein. The D gene is left open where the match is weak. Clone size appears in some rows only: once, few, many, or a class for an expanded clone.

J: TRBJ1-1
D: -
V: TRBV10-3
size: -
DNA: TGTGCCATCAGTGAGCAGGGAAGCACTGAAGCTTTCTTT
CDR3: CAISEQGSTEAFF

J: TRBJ1-2
D: TRBD1
V: TRBV5-6
size: -
DNA: TGTGCCAGCAGCTCCATGGGACAGGGGGTTGTAGCTGGCTACACCTTC
CDR3: CASSSMGQGVVAGYTF

J: TRBJ1-1
D: -
V: TRBV5-1
size: -
DNA: TGCGCCAGCAGCTTGAGTGGGGGAGAGAACACTGAAGCTTTCTTT
CDR3: CASSLSGGENTEAFF

J: TRBJ1-6
D: TRBD1
V: TRBV10-2
size: -
DNA: TGCGCCAGCAGGCGCACAGGGGATTGGTACAATTCACCCCTCCACTTT
CDR3: CASRRTGDWYNSPLHF

J: TRBJ2-3
D: TRBD1
V: TRBV19
size: -
DNA: TGTGCCAGTAGTATACGTTCGGGACAGGGGATAGATACGCAGTATTTT
CDR3: CASSIRSGQGIDTQYF

J: TRBJ1-1
D: -
V: TRBV6-1
size: -
DNA: TGTGCCAGCAGTGAATTGAGGGGGAACACTGAAGCTTTCTTT
CDR3: CASSELRGNTEAFF

J: TRBJ1-1
D: -
V: TRBV7-9
size: -
DNA: TGTGCCAGCAGCTCCCCGACAGCGAACACTGAAGCTTTCTTT
CDR3: CASSSPTANTEAFF

J: TRBJ1-4
D: TRBD1
V: TRBV6-5
size: -
DNA: TGTGCCAGCGGGCCTACAGGGGCTAATGAAAAACTGTTTTTT
CDR3: CASGPTGANEKLFF

J: TRBJ1-2
D: TRBD1
V: TRBV6-1
size: -
DNA: TGTGCCAGCAGTGAAGGACAGGGGAGGGATGGCTACACCTTC
CDR3: CASSEGQGRDGYTF

J: TRBJ1-4
D: TRBD1
V: TRBV4-1
size: once
DNA: TGCGCCAGCAGCCAGGATCCGAACAGGGGAAGGAATGAAAAACTGTTTTTT
CDR3: CASSQDPNRGRNEKLFF

J: TRBJ1-1
D: TRBD1
V: TRBV11-2
size: -
DNA: TGTGCCAGCAGCGGACAGGGGCGGAACACTGAAGCTTTCTTT
CDR3: CASSGQGRNTEAFF

J: TRBJ1-4
D: TRBD1
V: TRBV18
size: -
DNA: TGTGCCAGCTCACCAGGACAGGGAGGTTTAGAAAAACTGTTTTTT
CDR3: CASSPGQGGLEKLFF

J: TRBJ2-3
D: TRBD2
V: TRBV18
size: -
DNA: TGTGCCAGCTCACCATCCAGGGCGGGGGCAGATACGCAGTATTTT
CDR3: CASSPSRAGADTQYF

J: TRBJ1-2
D: -
V: TRBV3-1/TRBV3-2
size: few
DNA: TGTGCCAGCAGCTATCAGGGGCTTAACTATGGCTACACCTTC
CDR3: CASSYQGLNYGYTF

J: TRBJ2-5
D: -
V: TRBV11-2
size: -
DNA: TGTGCCAGCAGCTTAGTGGTCCAAGAGACCCAGTACTTC
CDR3: CASSLVVQETQYF

J: TRBJ2-7
D: TRBD1
V: TRBV2
size: once
DNA: TGTGCCAGCAGTGAAGCGGAGAGGGGGCGCCTCGAGCAGTACTTC
CDR3: CASSEAERGRLEQYF

J: TRBJ1-1
D: -
V: TRBV5-5
size: -
DNA: TGTGCCAGCAGCCCCGGGCCGGACCAGGCTTTCTTT
CDR3: CASSPGPDQAFF

J: TRBJ1-1
D: -
V: TRBV18
size: -
DNA: TGTGCCAGCTCACGGGAACGGTTGAACACTGAAGCTTTCTTT
CDR3: CASSRERLNTEAFF

J: TRBJ2-1
D: TRBD2
V: TRBV11-2
size: -
DNA: TGTGCCAGCAGCTTGCTAGCGGGGGGATACAATGAGCAGTTCTTC
CDR3: CASSLLAGGYNEQFF

J: TRBJ1-4
D: -
V: TRBV7-2
size: -
DNA: TGTGCCAGCAGCTTACAGGGGATGCAGGAAAAACTGTTTTTT
CDR3: CASSLQGMQEKLFF

J: TRBJ1-1
D: TRBD1
V: TRBV30
size: -
DNA: TGTGCCGGTGGATCCCAGGGGGCCATGAACACTGAAGCTTTCTTT
CDR3: CAGGSQGAMNTEAFF

J: TRBJ1-6
D: -
V: TRBV7-2
size: -
DNA: TGTGCCAGCAGCTTAAGGCAGGTTGGGTCTAATTCACCCCTCCACTTT
CDR3: CASSLRQVGSNSPLHF

J: TRBJ1-1
D: TRBD1
V: TRBV3-1/TRBV3-2
size: -
DNA: TGTGCCAGCAGTCGAGGCCTGTTTAGGACAGGGAGTTATACTGAAGCTTTCTTT
CDR3: CASSRGLFRTGSYTEAFF

J: TRBJ2-1
D: -
V: TRBV5-4
size: -
DNA: TGTGCCAGCAGCTTGAGGGGGAGGGTTGAGCAGTTCTTC
CDR3: CASSLRGRVEQFF

J: TRBJ1-5
D: -
V: TRBV19
size: -
DNA: TGTGCCAGTAGTATCGAGGAGGGAAGTCAGCCCCAGCATTTT
CDR3: CASSIEEGSQPQHF

J: TRBJ1-3
D: -
V: TRBV18
size: -
DNA: TGTGCCAGCTCACGGGGGGCCTCTGGAAACACCATATATTTT
CDR3: CASSRGASGNTIYF

J: TRBJ1-5
D: -
V: TRBV28
size: -
DNA: TGTGCCAGCACCCCCCTCGCAGGGGAATTTAGCAATCAGCCCCAGCATTTT
CDR3: CASTPLAGEFSNQPQHF

J: TRBJ1-1
D: -
V: TRBV5-1
size: -
DNA: TGCGCCAGCAGCTTGGAGGCCAGGGCGAACACTGAAGCTTTCTTT
CDR3: CASSLEARANTEAFF

J: TRBJ1-3
D: -
V: TRBV3-1/TRBV3-2
size: -
DNA: TGTGCCAGCAGCCCATCACCCAGCTCTGGAAACACCATATATTTT
CDR3: CASSPSPSSGNTIYF

J: TRBJ2-6
D: -
V: TRBV30
size: -
DNA: TGTGCCTGGAGTTTAGGTGGGGCCAACGTCCTGACTTTC
CDR3: CAWSLGGANVLTF

J: TRBJ2-6
D: -
V: TRBV7-9
size: -
DNA: TGTGCCAGCAGCTTAGGGAACTCTGGGGCCAACGTCCTGACTTTC
CDR3: CASSLGNSGANVLTF

J: TRBJ2-7
D: -
V: TRBV1
size: -
DNA: TGCACCAGCAGCCCTCCGGGACCCCTGGGGTATTTTGGGTCCTACGAGCAGTACTTC
CDR3: CTSSPPGPLGYFGSYEQYF

J: TRBJ2-1
D: TRBD2
V: TRBV18
size: -
DNA: TGTGCCAGCTCACTGGGACTAGGGAACACCAATGAGCAGTTCTTC
CDR3: CASSLGLGNTNEQFF

J: TRBJ2-3
D: -
V: TRBV7-9
size: -
DNA: TGTGCCAGGGGGGGCCCTAGCACAGATACGCAGTATTTT
CDR3: CARGGPSTDTQYF

J: TRBJ2-7
D: TRBD2
V: TRBV4-1
size: once
DNA: TGCGCCAGCAGCCAGGAAGGACTAGGGCGGAGCGAGCAGTACTTC
CDR3: CASSQEGLGRSEQYF

J: TRBJ1-2
D: TRBD1
V: TRBV27
size: -
DNA: TGTGCCAGCAGTTGGACAGGGGGGCGTGGCTACACCTTC
CDR3: CASSWTGGRGYTF

J: TRBJ1-5
D: -
V: TRBV15
size: -
DNA: TGTGCCACCAGCAGAGATCTAGGGTCAGGGCCTCAGCCCCAGCATTTT
CDR3: CATSRDLGSGPQPQHF

J: TRBJ2-2
D: -
V: TRBV7-9
size: -
DNA: TGTGCCAGCAGCTTAATGGGTGTTTCCCTGAACACCGGGGAGCTGTTTTTT
CDR3: CASSLMGVSLNTGELFF

J: TRBJ1-2
D: TRBD1
V: TRBV28
size: once
DNA: TGTGCCAGCAGTCCTGGGACAGTCTATGGCTACACCTTC
CDR3: CASSPGTVYGYTF

J: TRBJ1-1
D: TRBD1
V: TRBV4-1
size: -
DNA: TGCGCCAGCAGCCCGGGACAGGCGATCCGAAGGGACACTGAAGCTTTCTTT
CDR3: CASSPGQAIRRDTEAFF

J: TRBJ2-1
D: -
V: TRBV11-3
size: -
DNA: TGTGCCAGCAGCTCCAGCCGGGCCCCGCCCTACAATGAGCAGTTCTTC
CDR3: CASSSSRAPPYNEQFF

J: TRBJ1-2
D: TRBD1
V: TRBV3-1/TRBV3-2
size: -
DNA: TGTGCCAGCAGCCAAGGGCAGGGGGATGGCTACACCTTC
CDR3: CASSQGQGDGYTF

J: TRBJ1-6
D: -
V: TRBV5-4
size: -
DNA: TGTGCCAGCAGCTCACCGGGTCCTAATTCACCCCTCCACTTT
CDR3: CASSSPGPNSPLHF

J: TRBJ1-1
D: TRBD1
V: TRBV9
size: -
DNA: TGTGCCAGCAGCCCCGGGACAGGGGGAACTGAAGCTTTCTTT
CDR3: CASSPGTGGTEAFF

J: TRBJ1-1
D: -
V: TRBV5-6
size: once
DNA: TGTGCCAGCAGCCTAACGGTCAGATCGCCAGCTTTCTTT
CDR3: CASSLTVRSPAFF

J: TRBJ1-4
D: -
V: TRBV6-6
size: -
DNA: TGTGCCAGCAGTCCTCCGGGGAGCCCCCTTAATGAAAAACTGTTTTTT
CDR3: CASSPPGSPLNEKLFF

J: TRBJ2-2
D: -
V: TRBV3-1/TRBV3-2
size: -
DNA: TGTGCCAGCAGCCCCGGGTCTTACAACACCGGGGAGCTGTTTTTT
CDR3: CASSPGSYNTGELFF

J: TRBJ1-3
D: -
V: TRBV7-2
size: -
DNA: TGTGCCAGCAGCTACCTGGGGGGGGGCGCAGGAAACACCATATATTTT
CDR3: CASSYLGGGAGNTIYF

J: TRBJ2-2
D: -
V: TRBV7-2
size: -
DNA: TGTGCCAGCAGCCTCGGGACAACACGGACCACCGGGGAGCTGTTTTTT
CDR3: CASSLGTTRTTGELFF

J: TRBJ2-5
D: TRBD1
V: TRBV5-1
size: -
DNA: TGCGCCAGCAGCTTGAGGACAGGGACCCAACAAGAGACCCAGTACTTC
CDR3: CASSLRTGTQQETQYF